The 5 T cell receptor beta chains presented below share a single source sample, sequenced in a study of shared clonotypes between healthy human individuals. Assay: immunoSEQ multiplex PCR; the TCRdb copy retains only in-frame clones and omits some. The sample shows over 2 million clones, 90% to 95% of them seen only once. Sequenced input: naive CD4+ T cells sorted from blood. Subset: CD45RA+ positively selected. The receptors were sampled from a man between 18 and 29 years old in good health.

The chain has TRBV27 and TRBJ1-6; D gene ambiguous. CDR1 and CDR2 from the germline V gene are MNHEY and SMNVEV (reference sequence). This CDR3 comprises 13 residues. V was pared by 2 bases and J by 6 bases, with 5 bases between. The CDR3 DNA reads TGTGCCAGCAGTTTAGCGGGTAATTCACCCCTCCACTTT. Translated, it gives CASSLAGNSPLHF.

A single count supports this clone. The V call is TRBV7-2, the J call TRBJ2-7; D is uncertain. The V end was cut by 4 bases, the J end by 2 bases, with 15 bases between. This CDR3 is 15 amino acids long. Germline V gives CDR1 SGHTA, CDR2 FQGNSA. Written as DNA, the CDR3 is TGTGCCAGCAGCTCATACCCAAAGGTACCCTACGAGCAGTACTTC. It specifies CASSSYPKVPYEQYF.

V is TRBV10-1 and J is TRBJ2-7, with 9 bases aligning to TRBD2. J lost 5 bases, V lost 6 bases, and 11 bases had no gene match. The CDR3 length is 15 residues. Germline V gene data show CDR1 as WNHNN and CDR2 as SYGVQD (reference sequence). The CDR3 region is CASRGLAGGPHEQYF. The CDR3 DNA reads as TGCGCCAGCAGGGGCCTTGCGGGGGGGCCCCACGAGCAGTACTTC.

The CDR3 region is CASSESPGDGYTF. CDR3 nucleotide sequence: TGTGCCAGCAGCGAGTCCCCAGGGGATGGCTACACCTTC. The rearrangement links TRBV9 to TRBJ1-2; D perhaps matches TRBD1 (6 bases). The germline V gene has CDR1 SGDLS and CDR2 YYNGEE. V lost 3 bases to trimming and J lost 6 bases, with 12 bases between them. The CDR3 runs to 13 residues.

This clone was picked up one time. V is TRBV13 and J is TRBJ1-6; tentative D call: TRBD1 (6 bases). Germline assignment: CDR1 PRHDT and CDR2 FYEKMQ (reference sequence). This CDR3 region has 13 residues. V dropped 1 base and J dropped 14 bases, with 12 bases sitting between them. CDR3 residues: CASSLVGAKALHF. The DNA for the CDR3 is TGTGCCAGCAGCTTAGTGGGGGCTAAGGCCCTCCACTTT.